This is a list of T cell receptor beta chains from one sample in a study of OX40 agonist ivuxolimab in advanced cancers. Repertoires were generated with immunoSEQ multiplex PCR, while TCRdb's copy carries only in-frame clones and drops some. The table includes about 45,000 clones, roughly 90% detected once. Here the sequenced sample was CD4+ or CD8+ T cells sorted from blood, taken in a trial of the OX40 agonist ivuxolimab. Source of these receptors: an adult with an advanced solid tumor such as melanoma, head and neck, liver or kidney cancer. The CDR3 runs from the conserved cysteine through the conserved F or W. The order of the fields is V gene, clone size, J gene, CDR3 length, CDR3 protein. Size is omitted from some rows. Given values are once, few, many or a class for expanded clones.

v_gene: TRBV7-9
abundance: -
j_gene: TRBJ2-2
len: 14
CDR3aa: CASSPWENTGELFF

v_gene: TRBV7-9
abundance: -
j_gene: TRBJ1-1
len: 12
CDR3aa: CASSLLDTEAFF

v_gene: TRBV6-1
abundance: -
j_gene: TRBJ2-3
len: 15
CDR3aa: CASSELVQGTDTQYF

v_gene: TRBV2
abundance: -
j_gene: TRBJ2-2
len: 14
CDR3aa: CAILSGTGGGELFF

v_gene: TRBV2
abundance: few
j_gene: TRBJ1-1
len: 12
CDR3aa: CASSGQGGEAFF

v_gene: TRBV7-6
abundance: -
j_gene: TRBJ2-7
len: 14
CDR3aa: CASSLELAGVKQYF

v_gene: TRBV21-1
abundance: -
j_gene: TRBJ1-2
len: 18
CDR3aa: CASSPGYRGHTLVGSYTF

v_gene: TRBV27
abundance: few
j_gene: TRBJ2-7
len: 14
CDR3aa: CASSVTVSGYEQYF

v_gene: TRBV7-9
abundance: -
j_gene: TRBJ2-7
len: 13
CDR3aa: CASSFDTSGEQYF

v_gene: TRBV6-1
abundance: -
j_gene: TRBJ2-1
len: 16
CDR3aa: CASSGTSGRKGSEQFF

v_gene: TRBV12-2
abundance: -
j_gene: TRBJ2-5
len: 16
CDR3aa: CASRLPLPGRQETQYF

v_gene: TRBV28
abundance: -
j_gene: TRBJ2-2
len: 13
CDR3aa: CASRTWRGGELFF

v_gene: TRBV10-3
abundance: -
j_gene: TRBJ2-7
len: 13
CDR3aa: CATRDRGSYEQYF

v_gene: TRBV5-3
abundance: -
j_gene: TRBJ1-2
len: 16
CDR3aa: CARSRQGRPANYGYTF

v_gene: TRBV5-4
abundance: -
j_gene: TRBJ1-1
len: 12
CDR3aa: CASSLRASEAFF

v_gene: TRBV18
abundance: -
j_gene: TRBJ2-1
len: 16
CDR3aa: CASSPPGLWGATEQFF

v_gene: TRBV6-5
abundance: -
j_gene: TRBJ1-2
len: 14
CDR3aa: CASSYSGDSYGYTF

v_gene: TRBV5-1
abundance: -
j_gene: TRBJ2-7
len: 15
CDR3aa: CASSLELAGGDEQYF

v_gene: TRBV9
abundance: -
j_gene: TRBJ2-5
len: 15
CDR3aa: CASSVSGGRGETQYF

v_gene: TRBV9
abundance: -
j_gene: TRBJ1-5
len: 14
CDR3aa: CASSKQGSNQPQHF

v_gene: TRBV15
abundance: -
j_gene: TRBJ2-1
len: 16
CDR3aa: CATSRTAGGYYNEQFF